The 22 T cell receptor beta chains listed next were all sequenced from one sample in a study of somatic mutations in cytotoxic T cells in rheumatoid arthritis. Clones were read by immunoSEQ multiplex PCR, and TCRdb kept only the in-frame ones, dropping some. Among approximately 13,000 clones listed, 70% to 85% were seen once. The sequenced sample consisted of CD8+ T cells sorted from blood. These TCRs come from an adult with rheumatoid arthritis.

The CDR3 sequence: CASSKEWTGSGGNTIYF. For the CDR3, the DNA is TGTGCCAGCAGCAAAGAGTGGACAGGGTCGGGAGGAAACACCATATATTTT. This chain connects TRBV21-1 to TRBJ1-3; the listed D gene, TRBD1, was not tested against the DNA. TRBV21-1 is a listed pseudogene. The CDR3 length is 17 residues.

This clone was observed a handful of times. The CDR3 DNA follows: TGTGCCAGCAGCTTAGAGGCAGGGGCGACCTTCTCTGGAAACACCATATATTTT. This codes for CASSLEAGATFSGNTIYF. This chain uses TRBV7-6 with TRBJ1-3; D perhaps matches TRBD1 (6 bases). Trimming shortened V by 1 base and J by 0 bases, and 16 bases separated the two germline ends. Per germline, CDR1 SGHVS and CDR2 FNYEAQ. The CDR3 covers 18 residues.

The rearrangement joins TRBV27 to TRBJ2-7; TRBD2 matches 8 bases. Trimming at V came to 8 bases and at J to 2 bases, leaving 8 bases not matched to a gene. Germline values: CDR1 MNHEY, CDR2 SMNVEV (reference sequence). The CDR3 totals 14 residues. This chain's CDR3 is CASRAGGHPYEQYF. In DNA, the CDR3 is TGTGCCAGCCGTGCGGGGGGCCACCCCTACGAGCAGTACTTC.

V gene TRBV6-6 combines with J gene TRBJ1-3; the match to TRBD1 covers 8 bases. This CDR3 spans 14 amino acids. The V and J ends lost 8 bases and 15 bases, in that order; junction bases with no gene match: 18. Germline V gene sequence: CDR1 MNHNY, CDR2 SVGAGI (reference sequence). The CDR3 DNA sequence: TGTGCCAGCGGCCTGACAGGGGTCGGGGGGCAGCGATATTTT. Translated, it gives CASGLTGVGGQRYF.

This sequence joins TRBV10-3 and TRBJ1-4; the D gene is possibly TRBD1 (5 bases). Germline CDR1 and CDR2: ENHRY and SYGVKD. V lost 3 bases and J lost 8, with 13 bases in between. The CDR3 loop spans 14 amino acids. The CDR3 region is CAISEVGAGEKLFF. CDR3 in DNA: TGTGCCATCAGTGAAGTTGGGGCGGGCGAAAAACTGTTTTTT.

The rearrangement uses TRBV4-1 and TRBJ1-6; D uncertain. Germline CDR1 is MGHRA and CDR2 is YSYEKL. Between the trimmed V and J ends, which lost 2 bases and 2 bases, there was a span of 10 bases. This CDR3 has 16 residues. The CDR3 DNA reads TGCGCCAGCAGCCAAACCACACAGCCCTATAATTCACCCCTCCACTTT. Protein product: CASSQTTQPYNSPLHF.

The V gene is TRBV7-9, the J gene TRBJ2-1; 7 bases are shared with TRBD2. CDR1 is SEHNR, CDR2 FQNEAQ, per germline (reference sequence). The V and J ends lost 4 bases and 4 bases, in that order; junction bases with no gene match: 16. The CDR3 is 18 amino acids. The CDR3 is CASSSRLGTGGLYNEQFF. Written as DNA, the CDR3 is TGTGCCAGCAGCTCCCGTTTGGGGACGGGGGGTCTTTACAATGAGCAGTTCTTC. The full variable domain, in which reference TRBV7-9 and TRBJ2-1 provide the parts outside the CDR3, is DTGVSQNPRHKITKRGQNVTFRCDPISEHNRLYWYRQTLGQGPEFLTYFQNEAQLEKSRLLSDRFSAERPKGSFSTLEIQRTEQGDSAMYLCASSSRLGTGGLYNEQFFGPGTRLTVL.

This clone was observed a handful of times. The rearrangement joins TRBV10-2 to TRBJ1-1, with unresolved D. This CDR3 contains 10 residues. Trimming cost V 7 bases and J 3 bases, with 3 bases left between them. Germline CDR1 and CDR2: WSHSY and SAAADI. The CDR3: CASKDTEAFF. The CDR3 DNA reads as TGCGCCAGCAAAGACACTGAAGCTTTCTTT.

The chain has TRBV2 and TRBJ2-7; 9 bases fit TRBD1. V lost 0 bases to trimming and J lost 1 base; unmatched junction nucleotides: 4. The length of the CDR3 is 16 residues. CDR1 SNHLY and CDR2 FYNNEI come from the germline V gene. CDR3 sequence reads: CASSEAATGGSYEQYF. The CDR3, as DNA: TGTGCCAGCAGTGAAGCCGCGACAGGGGGTTCCTACGAGCAGTACTTC. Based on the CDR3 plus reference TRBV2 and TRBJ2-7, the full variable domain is EPEVTQTPSHQVTQMGQEVILRCVPISNHLYFYWYRQILGQKVEFLVSFYNNEISEKSEIFDDQFSVERPDGSNFTLKIRSTKLEDSAMYFCASSEAATGGSYEQYFGPGTRLTVT.

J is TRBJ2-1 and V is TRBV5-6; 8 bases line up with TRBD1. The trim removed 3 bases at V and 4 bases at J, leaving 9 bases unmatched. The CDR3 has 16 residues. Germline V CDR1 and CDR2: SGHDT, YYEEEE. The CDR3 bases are TGTGCCAGCAGCTCTATGACAGGGGTTGGGTACAATGAGCAGTTCTTC. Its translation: CASSSMTGVGYNEQFF. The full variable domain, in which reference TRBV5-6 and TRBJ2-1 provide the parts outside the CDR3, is DAGVTQSPTHLIKTRGQQVTLRCSPKSGHDTVSWYQQALGQGPQFIFQYYEEEERQRGNFPDRFSGHQFPNYSSELNVNALLLGDSALYLCASSSMTGVGYNEQFFGPGTRLTVL.

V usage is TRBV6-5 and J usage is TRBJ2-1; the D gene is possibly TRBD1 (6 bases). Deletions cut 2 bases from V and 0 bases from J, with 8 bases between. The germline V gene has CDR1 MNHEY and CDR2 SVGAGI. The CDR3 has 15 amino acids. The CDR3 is CASSYVRGSYNEQFF. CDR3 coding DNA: TGTGCCAGCAGTTACGTCAGGGGCTCCTACAATGAGCAGTTCTTC.

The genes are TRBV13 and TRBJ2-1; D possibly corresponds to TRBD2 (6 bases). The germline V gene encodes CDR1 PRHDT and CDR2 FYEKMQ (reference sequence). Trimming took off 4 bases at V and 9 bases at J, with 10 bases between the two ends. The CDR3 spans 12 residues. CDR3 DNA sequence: TGTGCCAGCAGCTCCTCCGGGGGTGAGCAGTTCTTC. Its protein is CASSSSGGEQFF.

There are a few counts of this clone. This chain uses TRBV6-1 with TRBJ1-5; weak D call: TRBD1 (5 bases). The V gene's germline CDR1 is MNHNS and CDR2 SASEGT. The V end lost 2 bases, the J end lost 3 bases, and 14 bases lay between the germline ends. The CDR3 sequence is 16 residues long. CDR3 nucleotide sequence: TGTGCCAGCAGTGAACTGCGGGGGAATTCCAATCAGCCCCAGCATTTT. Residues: CASSELRGNSNQPQHF.

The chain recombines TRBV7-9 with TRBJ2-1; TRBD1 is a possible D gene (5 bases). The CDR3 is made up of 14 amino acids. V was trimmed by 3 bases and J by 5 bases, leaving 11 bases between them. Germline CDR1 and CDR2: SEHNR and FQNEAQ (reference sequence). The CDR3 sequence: CASSFYIQDNEQFF. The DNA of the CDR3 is TGTGCCAGCAGCTTCTACATACAGGACAATGAGCAGTTCTTC.

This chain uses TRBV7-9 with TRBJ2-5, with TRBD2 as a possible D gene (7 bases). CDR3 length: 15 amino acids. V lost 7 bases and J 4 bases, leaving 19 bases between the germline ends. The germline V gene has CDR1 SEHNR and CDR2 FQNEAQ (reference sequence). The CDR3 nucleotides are TGTGCCAGCATTGAGGGGGGGCCGTACTCAGAGACCCAGTACTTC. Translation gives CASIEGGPYSETQYF.

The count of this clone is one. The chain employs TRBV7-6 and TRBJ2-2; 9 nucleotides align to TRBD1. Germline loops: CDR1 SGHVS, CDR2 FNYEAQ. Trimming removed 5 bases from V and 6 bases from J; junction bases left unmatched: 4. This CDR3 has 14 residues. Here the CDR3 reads CASSMTGGAGELFF. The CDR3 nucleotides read TGTGCCAGCAGCATGACAGGGGGGGCCGGGGAGCTGTTTTTT.

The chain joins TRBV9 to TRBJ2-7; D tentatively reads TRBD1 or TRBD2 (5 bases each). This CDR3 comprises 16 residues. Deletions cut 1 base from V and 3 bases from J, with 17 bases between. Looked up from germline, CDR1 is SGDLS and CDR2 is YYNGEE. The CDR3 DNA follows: TGTGCCAGCAGCGTAAGCCGGGACCTGGGGGTCTACGAGCAGTACTTC. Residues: CASSVSRDLGVYEQYF.

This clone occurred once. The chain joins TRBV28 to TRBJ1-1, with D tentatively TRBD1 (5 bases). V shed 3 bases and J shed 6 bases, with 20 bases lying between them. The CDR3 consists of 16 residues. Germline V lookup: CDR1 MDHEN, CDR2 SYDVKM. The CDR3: CASSLLGWGLGAEAFF. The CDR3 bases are TGTGCCAGCAGTTTGCTGGGGTGGGGCCTAGGGGCTGAAGCTTTCTTT.

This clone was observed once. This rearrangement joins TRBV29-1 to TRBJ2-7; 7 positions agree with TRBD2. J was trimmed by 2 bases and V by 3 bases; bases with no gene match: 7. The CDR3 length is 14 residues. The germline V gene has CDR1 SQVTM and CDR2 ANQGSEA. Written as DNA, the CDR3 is TGCAGCGTTGAGAGGGAGGGTGGACCCTACGAGCAGTACTTC. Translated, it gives CSVEREGGPYEQYF.

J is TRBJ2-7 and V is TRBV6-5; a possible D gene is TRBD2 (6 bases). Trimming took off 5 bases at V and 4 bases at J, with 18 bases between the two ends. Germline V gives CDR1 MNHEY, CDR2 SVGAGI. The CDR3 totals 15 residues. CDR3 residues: CASSVSGTGSYEQYF. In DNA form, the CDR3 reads TGTGCCAGCAGTGTTTCCGGGACTGGATCTTACGAGCAGTACTTC.

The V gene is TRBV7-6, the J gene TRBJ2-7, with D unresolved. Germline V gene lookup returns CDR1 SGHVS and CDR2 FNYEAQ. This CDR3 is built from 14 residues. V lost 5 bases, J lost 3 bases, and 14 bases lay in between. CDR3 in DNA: TGTGCCAGCAGCCCCCTTCTACAGATCTACGAGCAGTACTTC. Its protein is CASSPLLQIYEQYF.

CDR3 DNA: TGTGCCAGCATTCCGGACAGGGGCTCTGGAAACACCATATATTTT. It yields the protein CASIPDRGSGNTIYF. This rearrangement joins TRBV2 to TRBJ1-3; 9 bases are shared with TRBD1. Germline V CDR1 and CDR2: SNHLY, FYNNEI. The CDR3 loop spans 15 amino acids. Losses at the gene ends were 7 bases for V and 0 bases for J; bases not matched to a gene: 4.